The clone carrying this T cell receptor beta chain was counted a single time. No antigen is known for it. This entry comes from a study of cytomegalovirus exposure and HLA in healthy donors. General study results and limits: According to a later analysis, TCR clusters from the first cohort tended to co-occur in the 120 or so validation repertoires. Researchers catalogued 160 or so TCR beta chains as cytomegalovirus-associated.

The assay was immunoSEQ multiplex PCR, and TCRdb's table has in-frame clones only and misses some. Of fewer than 200,000 clones detected, about 85% appear once; the ten largest clones hold 16%. Separation from the roughly 670-subject first cohort characterized the approximately 130-subject validation cohort, to which the donors belonged. The CDR3 covers 14 residues. The ends were cut back, 0 bases at V and 7 bases at J, with 13 bases in the middle. Per germline, CDR1 SGHRS and CDR2 YFSETQ. Material: PBMCs. The clonotype was recovered from a man aged 18 to 30 in good health and CMV-seropositive. The V gene is TRBV5-1, the J gene TRBJ1-2; D ambiguous. DNA for the CDR3: TGCGCCAGCAGCTTGGCTTCGGGAGCTATTGGCTACACCTTC. Protein product: CASSLASGAIGYTF. The whole variable domain, filled in from reference TRBV5-1 and TRBJ1-2, reads KAGVTQTPRYLIKTRGQQVTLSCSPISGHRSVSWYQQTPGQGLQFLFEYFSETQRNKGNFPGRFSGRQFSNSRSEMNVSTLELGDSALYLCASSLASGAIGYTFGSGTRLTVV.